Each of the 7 T cell receptor beta chains below was sequenced from the same sample in a study of naive and memory T cell subsets. Four PCR rounds used nested alpha and beta constant region primers plus the SP2 primer. One entry per CDR3 protein results from TCRdb running MiXCR on the UMI-ligation and nested PCR reads. The profile shows 30,000 to 35,000 distinct CDR3 sequences, about 6.2% of them singletons. The treatment denotes: skin biopsy from PPD injection site in Mantoux-positive individual. The library had UMIs added by 3' ligation of an oligonucleotide to TCR cDNA. Specimen: skin, collected from a tuberculin skin test site. The receptors were sampled from an adult in good health.

This clonotype has at least ten counts. The CDR3 coding sequence is TGTGCCAGCTCAATAATCGGCTACGAGCAGTACTTC. Protein sequence: CASSIIGYEQYF. The chain joins TRBV6-2 or TRBV6-3 to TRBJ2-7; D remains unclear. Germline lookup yields CDR1 MNHEY and CDR2 SVGEGT. With 8 bases removed from V and 3 bases from J, the gap between germline ends came to 11 bases. This CDR3 has 12 amino acids.

This clonotype occurred many times. The genes are TRBV29-1 and TRBJ1-2, with TRBD1 as a possible D gene (5 bases). The CDR3 is 18 residues long. V shed 2 bases and J shed 4 bases, with 26 bases lying between them. Germline lookup yields CDR1 SQVTM and CDR2 ANQGSEA. CDR3 region: CSVESRPAGDASGYGYTF. CDR3 nucleotide sequence: TGCAGCGTTGAATCCCGGCCAGCCGGGGACGCCAGCGGCTATGGCTACACCTTC. The variable domain in full, completed from reference TRBV29-1 and TRBJ1-2, reads SAVISQKPSRDICQRGTSLTIQCQVDSQVTMMFWYRQQPGQSLTLIATANQGSEATYESGFVIDKFPISRPNLTFSTLTVSNMSPEDSSIYLCSVESRPAGDASGYGYTFGSGTRLTVV.

V is TRBV19 and J is TRBJ1-1, with D hard to call. V was pared by 7 bases and J by 1 base, with 7 bases between. This CDR3 has 12 amino acids. The germline gives CDR1 LNHDA, CDR2 SQIVND (reference sequence). The CDR3 reads CASIWSNTEAFF. Here the CDR3 DNA reads TGTGCCAGTATCTGGTCGAACACTGAAGCTTTCTTT.

This clonotype was picked up many times. The chain couples TRBV2 to TRBJ2-7, with unresolved D. The V gene's germline CDR1 is SNHLY and CDR2 FYNNEI. V was trimmed by 7 bases and J by 9 bases, leaving 13 bases between them. The CDR3 sequence is 11 residues long. CDR3 in DNA: TGTGCCAGCACCCTGGGTCCGGGGCAGTACTTC. The encoded protein is CASTLGPGQYF.

This clonotype has at least ten counts. The rearrangement joins TRBV4-1 to TRBJ2-1; 7 bases fit TRBD2. Germline-derived CDR1 and CDR2 are MGHRA and YSYEKL. Unmatched junction bases numbered 9, after V lost 8 bases and J lost 5 bases. This CDR3 is built from 14 residues. CDR3 residues: CASGRRDYDNEQFF. DNA of the CDR3: TGCGCCAGCGGACGTCGGGACTATGACAATGAGCAGTTCTTC.

This clonotype occurred many times. The chain joins TRBV11-2 to TRBJ2-3; 8 bases match TRBD1. The CDR3 extends over 14 amino acids. From germline, CDR1 is SGHAT and CDR2 FQNNGV. V was clipped by 1 base and J by 8 bases; unmatched bases: 5. CDR3 in amino acids: CASSLGDRPGTQYF. The CDR3 DNA is TGTGCCAGCAGCTTAGGGGACAGGCCTGGTACGCAGTATTTT.

There are a few counts of this clonotype. This rearrangement joins TRBV5-4 to TRBJ2-2; D remains unclear. Germline-derived CDR1 and CDR2 are SGHNT and YYREEE (reference sequence). V lost 0 bases and J lost 3, with 6 bases in between. The CDR3 totals 14 residues. The DNA for the CDR3 is TGTGCCAGCAGCTTGGGGCAGGACACCGGGGAGCTGTTTTTT. Encoded protein: CASSLGQDTGELFF.